This T cell receptor (beta chain) was profiled in a study of somatic mutations in cytotoxic T cells in rheumatoid arthritis. Background on the study: Certain T-cell populations stained with V beta antibodies were FACS-sorted to nearly 100% purity, and V beta1+ cells were TCRB-sequenced. General observations from the study: Rising age went with increasing CD8+ clonality in rheumatoid arthritis patients; healthy controls showed no such increase.

As regards this clone: Its specificity is not known.

This CDR3 spans 14 amino acids. Trimming took 1 base from V and 2 from J, leaving 10 bases between them. Per germline, CDR1 SGHTS and CDR2 YDEGEE. Method: immunoSEQ multiplex PCR; TCRdb's copy keeps in-frame clones and lacks some. The data contain over 15,000 clones, about 90% of them singletons. By positive magnetic bead selection, CD4+ and CD8+ cells were isolated, and their purity was checked by flow cytometry. The TCR originated in a man between 35 and 55 years old in good health. V and J are TRBV5-8 and TRBJ2-7, with unresolved D. The sample comprised CD8+ T cells sorted from blood. The CDR3 DNA reads TGTGCCAGCAGCTTGCCGGGCCAGACCTACGAGCAGTACTTC. Translating gives CASSLPGQTYEQYF.